This TCR beta chain emerged from a study of neurological immune-mediated disorders. Germline lookup yields CDR1 MNHEY and CDR2 SVGAGI. The CDR3 has 12 residues. Trimming removed 7 bases at V and 4 bases at J, with 7 bases between. This clonotype was counted at least ten times. MiXCR, run by TCRdb on the 5' RACE reads, gives a single entry per CDR3 protein. Of about 59,000 distinct CDR3 sequences in the sample, 10% to 15% were seen once. The chain joins TRBV6-5 to TRBJ2-2, with no clear D. Sequences were obtained from PBMCs. The clonotype comes from a woman in her sixties with HTLV-1-associated myelopathy (HAM/TSP). The CDR3 loop reads CASTSTTGELFF. The CDR3 bases are TGTGCCAGCACCTCCACCACCGGGGAGCTGTTTTTT.